Presented here are 25 T cell receptor beta chains from one specimen sequenced in a study of blood T cell repertoires in COVID-19. Measured with immunoSEQ multiplex PCR; TCRdb has only the in-frame clones, and not every one. The sample contains fewer than 200,000 clones, about 88% of which appear only once. The specimen was PBMCs or T cells enriched from blood (not recorded which). The receptors were sampled from a woman in her thirties or forties in a cohort exposed to, infected with or recovered from COVID-19 (not recorded which).

The chain recombines TRBV6-2 or TRBV6-3 with TRBJ1-1; D remains ambiguous. The CDR3 totals 16 residues. Per the germline V gene, CDR1 is MNHEY and CDR2 is SVGEGT. Deletions cut 2 bases from V and 1 base from J, with 14 bases between. CDR3 in DNA: TGTGCCAGCAGTTACCTCCGACTAGACCAGAACACTGAAGCTTTCTTT. It yields the protein CASSYLRLDQNTEAFF.

The rearrangement joins TRBV6-5 to TRBJ1-5; D is perhaps TRBD1 (6 bases). V lost 7 bases and J 6 bases, leaving 16 bases between the germline ends. The CDR3 loop spans 14 amino acids. Germline CDR1 and CDR2: MNHEY and SVGAGI. CDR3 sequence reads: CASKGDGASQPQHF. The CDR3 bases are TGTGCCAGCAAGGGGGATGGGGCAAGTCAGCCCCAGCATTTT.

The rearrangement uses TRBV6-5 and TRBJ2-3; D is possibly TRBD2 (5 bases). This CDR3 is 15 amino acids long. V was cut by 5 bases and J by 4 bases, with 16 bases left in between. Germline assignment: CDR1 MNHEY and CDR2 SVGAGI. The CDR3: CASSPSWRGPDTQYF. CDR3 in DNA: TGTGCCAGCAGTCCCTCTTGGCGAGGGCCAGATACGCAGTATTTT.

The chain has TRBV29-1 and TRBJ1-3; D is possibly TRBD1 (6 bases). CDR1 SQVTM and CDR2 ANQGSEA come from the germline V gene. Trimming shortened V by 8 bases and J by 0 bases, and 20 bases separated the two germline ends. The CDR3 length is 16 residues. The CDR3 region is CSTKGGDELSGNTIYF. In DNA form, the CDR3 reads TGCAGCACAAAAGGGGGGGATGAGCTCTCTGGAAACACCATATATTTT.

V usage is TRBV11-3 and J usage is TRBJ2-7; possibly TRBD1 for D (6 bases). The germline V gene encodes CDR1 SGHNT and CDR2 YENEEA. Trimming pared 3 bases from V and 3 bases from J, leaving 12 bases between. CDR3 length equals 14 residues. CDR3 residues: CASSFSGQIYEQYF. The CDR3 nucleotides are TGTGCCAGCAGCTTTTCCGGACAGATCTACGAGCAGTACTTC.

V and J are TRBV9 and TRBJ2-5; TRBD1 matches at 7 bases. Germline V gives CDR1 SGDLS, CDR2 YYNGEE. The CDR3 spans 13 residues. V shed 4 bases and J 4 bases; nucleotides not matched to a gene: 4. The CDR3 DNA follows: TGTGCCAGCAGCTCAAGGGGGCGAGAGACCCAGTACTTC. It is translated as CASSSRGRETQYF.

V is TRBV7-8 and J is TRBJ1-2; D not resolved. Germline loops: CDR1 SGHVS, CDR2 FQNEAQ. The CDR3 has 16 amino acids. With 1 base removed from V and 0 bases from J, the gap between germline ends came to 12 bases. This CDR3 is CASSLVGGRANYGYTF. The CDR3 DNA reads as TGTGCCAGCAGCTTAGTTGGTGGGAGAGCTAACTATGGCTACACCTTC.

The chain combines TRBV19 with TRBJ1-4; 9 nucleotides agree with TRBD1. Germline trimming cut 9 bases from V and 8 bases from J; bases unmatched to any gene: 7. The CDR3 spans 13 residues. Germline V gene sequence: CDR1 LNHDA, CDR2 SQIVND (reference sequence). CDR3 sequence: CASEGQGVEKLFF. In DNA, the CDR3 is TGTGCCAGCGAGGGACAGGGCGTGGAAAAACTGTTTTTT.

The chain is built from TRBV14 and TRBJ1-2, with D hard to call. This CDR3 has 13 amino acids. Deletions cut 0 bases from V and 4 bases from J, with 6 bases between. In germline, CDR1 is SGHDN, CDR2 FVKESK. The CDR3 DNA reads TGTGCCAGCAGCCAAGATGCGGTCTATGGCTACACCTTC. This gives the protein CASSQDAVYGYTF.

Only a few counts were recorded for this clone. This chain uses TRBV5-4 with TRBJ2-7; perhaps TRBD2 as D (6 bases). The CDR3 has 15 amino acids. Trimming removed 2 bases at V and 0 bases at J, with 12 bases between. Germline V gene lookup returns CDR1 SGHNT and CDR2 YYREEE (reference sequence). The CDR3 loop reads CASSFGAGGSYEQYF. CDR3 in DNA: TGTGCCAGCAGCTTCGGAGCCGGGGGCTCCTACGAGCAGTACTTC. The entire variable domain, with the rest obtained from reference TRBV5-4 and TRBJ2-7, is as follows: ETGVTQSPTHLIKTRGQQVTLRCSSQSGHNTVSWYQQALGQGPQFIFQYYREEENGRGNFPPRFSGLQFPNYSSELNVNALELDDSALYLCASSFGAGGSYEQYFGPGTRLTVT.

The chain joins TRBV14 to TRBJ2-7; TRBD1 agrees at 8 bases. Germline-derived CDR1 and CDR2 are SGHDN and FVKESK. Losses at the gene ends were 3 bases for V and 1 base for J; bases not matched to a gene: 11. This CDR3 spans 17 amino acids. CDR3 nucleotide sequence: TGTGCCAGCAGCCAGTTTCCCGGGACAGGTGATTCCTACGAGCAGTACTTC. Its protein product is CASSQFPGTGDSYEQYF.

This sequence joins TRBV7-2 and TRBJ2-7, with a possible D match to TRBD2 (7 bases). Trimming stripped 1 base from V and 7 bases from J, with 17 bases between. The length of the CDR3 is 15 residues. From germline, CDR1 is SGHTA and CDR2 FQGNSA. DNA for the CDR3: TGTGCCAGCAGCTTAGATGGGGGCGGGAGTTATGAGCAGTACTTC. It codes for CASSLDGGGSYEQYF.

The rearrangement uses TRBV4-1 and TRBJ2-7; TRBD2 agrees at 7 bases. V trimming: 2 bases; J trimming: 6 bases; junction bases outside the gene matches: 7. CDR3 size: 14 residues. The germline CDR1 and CDR2 sequences are MGHRA and YSYEKL. In DNA form, the CDR3 reads TGCGCCAGCAGCCAAATAGCGGGTTACGTCGAGCAGTACTTC. Protein: CASSQIAGYVEQYF.

This chain connects TRBV27 to TRBJ1-2, with D unclear. Trimming shortened V by 8 bases and J by 6 bases, and 10 bases separated the two germline ends. This CDR3 is built from 11 residues. Germline loops: CDR1 MNHEY, CDR2 SMNVEV (reference sequence). CDR3 residues: CASPHRDGYTF. CDR3 in DNA: TGTGCCAGCCCTCATCGGGATGGCTACACCTTC.

This chain uses TRBV6-5 with TRBJ1-3; D not certain. The CDR3 length is 14 residues. V was pared by 0 bases and J by 2 bases, with 5 bases between. Germline V gene sequence: CDR1 MNHEY, CDR2 SVGAGI. The CDR3 coding sequence is TGTGCCAGCAGTTACTCCCGGGCTGGAAACACCATATATTTT. The encoded protein is CASSYSRAGNTIYF.

The chain links TRBV27 to TRBJ1-4; D may be TRBD1 (6 bases). This CDR3 has 14 residues. Germline V gives CDR1 MNHEY, CDR2 SMNVEV (reference sequence). V was shortened by 4 bases and J by 8 bases, with 14 bases between the two germline ends. CDR3 loop: CASSSTGSWEKLFF. The CDR3 nucleotides read TGTGCCAGCAGTTCTACAGGGAGTTGGGAAAAACTGTTTTTT.

The chain couples TRBV12-3 or TRBV12-4 to TRBJ2-1, with D possibly being TRBD1 (6 bases). Between the trimmed V and J ends, which lost 4 bases and 7 bases, there was a span of 8 bases. This CDR3 region has 12 residues. The CDR3 region is CASSSQGNEQFF. CDR3 coding DNA: TGTGCCAGCAGTTCCCAGGGGAATGAGCAGTTCTTC.

This clone was detected only a few times. The chain has TRBV6-1 and TRBJ2-7, with no clear D. V was clipped by 0 bases and J by 4 bases, with 7 bases between them. CDR1 and CDR2 from the germline V gene are MNHNS and SASEGT. This CDR3 is 13 amino acids long. The DNA for the CDR3 is TGTGCCAGCAGTGAAGCGGCACAATACGAGCAGTACTTC. Translated: CASSEAAQYEQYF.

The CDR3 reads CASSLSFLMNTEAFF. CDR3 sequence (DNA): TGTGCCAGCAGTTTATCTTTCCTAATGAACACTGAAGCTTTCTTT. V usage is TRBV28 and J usage is TRBJ1-1, with D hard to call. V was pared by 1 base and J by 0 bases, with 9 bases between. Germline V CDR1 and CDR2: MDHEN, SYDVKM. The CDR3 is made up of 15 amino acids. Filled out from reference TRBV28 and TRBJ1-1, the complete variable domain reads DVKVTQSSRYLVKRTGEKVFLECVQDMDHENMFWYRQDPGLGLRLIYFSYDVKMKEKGDIPEGYSVSREKKERFSLILESASTNQTSMYLCASSLSFLMNTEAFFGQGTRLTVV.

This clone was observed a handful of times. This chain links TRBV5-4 with TRBJ2-3; D is ambiguous. Trimming shortened V by 0 bases and J by 2 bases, and 4 bases separated the two germline ends. This CDR3 region has 13 residues. Per germline, CDR1 SGHNT and CDR2 YYREEE (reference sequence). DNA for the CDR3: TGTGCCAGCAGCTTGGACTTCACAGATACGCAGTATTTT. This encodes CASSLDFTDTQYF.

The J gene is TRBJ2-7, the V gene TRBV10-1; D gene unclear. The CDR3 is made up of 10 amino acids. In germline, CDR1 is WNHNN, CDR2 SYGVQD (reference sequence). V was cut by 8 bases and J by 3 bases, with 5 bases left in between. DNA for the CDR3: TGCGCCAGCCGAGACTACGAGCAGTACTTC. Translating gives CASRDYEQYF.

This clone was picked up a small number of times. V is TRBV5-5 and J is TRBJ1-5; 8 positions match TRBD1. CDR1 is SGHKS and CDR2 is YYEKEE in the germline V gene (reference sequence). The CDR3 is 15 residues long. Losses at the gene ends were 1 base for V and 2 bases for J; bases not matched to a gene: 2. The CDR3: CASSLQGAGNQPQHF. The CDR3 DNA sequence: TGTGCCAGCAGCTTGCAGGGGGCTGGCAATCAGCCCCAGCATTTT.

V is TRBV28 and J is TRBJ1-5; no clear D gene. There are 14 residues in the CDR3. In germline, CDR1 is MDHEN, CDR2 SYDVKM. The V end lost 2 bases, the J end lost 3 bases, and 8 bases lay between the germline ends. The CDR3 nucleotides read TGTGCCAGCAGTTTACGATGGGCCAATCAGCCCCAGCATTTT. Protein: CASSLRWANQPQHF.

The genes are TRBV7-9 and TRBJ2-1, with TRBD2 matching 11 bases. The germline CDR1 and CDR2 sequences are SEHNR and FQNEAQ (reference sequence). V lost 7 bases and J lost 13; bases outside the gene matches: 12. The CDR3 is made up of 14 amino acids. The CDR3 protein is CASKELAGDREQFF. The CDR3 nucleotides read TGTGCCAGCAAGGAACTAGCGGGAGATCGAGAACAGTTCTTC.

The chain carries TRBV14 and TRBJ2-7; the match to TRBD1 covers 9 bases. In germline, CDR1 is SGHDN, CDR2 FVKESK. CDR3 length: 16 amino acids. V was pared by 7 bases and J by 2 bases, with 12 bases of the junction left unmatched. CDR3: CASTPNAGDRAYEQYF. As DNA, the CDR3 is TGTGCCAGCACCCCTAACGCCGGGGACAGGGCCTACGAGCAGTACTTC.